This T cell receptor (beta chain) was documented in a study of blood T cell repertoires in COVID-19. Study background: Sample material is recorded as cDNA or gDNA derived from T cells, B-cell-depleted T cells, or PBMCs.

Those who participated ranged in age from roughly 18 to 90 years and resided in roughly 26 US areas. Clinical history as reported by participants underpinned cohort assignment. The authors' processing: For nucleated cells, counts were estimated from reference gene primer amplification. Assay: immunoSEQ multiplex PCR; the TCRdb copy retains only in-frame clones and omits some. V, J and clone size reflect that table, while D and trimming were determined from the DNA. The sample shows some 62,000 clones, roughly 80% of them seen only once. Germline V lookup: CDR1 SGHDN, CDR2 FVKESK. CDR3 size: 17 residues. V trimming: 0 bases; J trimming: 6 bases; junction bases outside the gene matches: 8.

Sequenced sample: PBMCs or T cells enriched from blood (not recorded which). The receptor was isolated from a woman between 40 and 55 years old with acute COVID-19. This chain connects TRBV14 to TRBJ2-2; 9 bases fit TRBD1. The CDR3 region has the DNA TGTGCCAGCAGCCAAGATGTTTGGACAGGGGTCCCCGGGGAGCTGTTTTTT. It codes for CASSQDVWTGVPGELFF.